Described below is a single TCR beta chain sequence and its context. The target antigen is unknown. This specimen belongs to a study of shared clonotypes between healthy human individuals. General study points: All-four-donor shared clonotypes had higher generation probabilities than non-shared clonotypes did. Rarefaction demonstrated incomplete sorted-subset sequencing despite large depth.

Every subset had its genomic DNA shared out evenly among several immunoSEQ plates. TCRdb keeps only in-frame clones here, not all; method: immunoSEQ multiplex PCR. The sample has more than 2,000,000 clones, about 92% seen once. Those who donated were healthy HIV-negative adults, with no recent acute infections or vaccinations reported. The ends lost 7 bases at V and 7 bases at J; junction bases unmatched: 10. CDR1 is SQVTM and CDR2 is ANQGSEA in the germline V gene. This CDR3 contains 14 residues. This receptor was obtained from a man younger than 35 in good health. Some clones in this sample may be carry-over from other donors' samples. The sample consisted of naive CD4+ T cells from PBMCs. As for subset: CD45RA+ positively selected. The chain joins TRBV29-1 to TRBJ2-1; 10 bases are shared with TRBD2. CDR3 region: CSGKGLAGANEQFF. Written as DNA, the CDR3 is TGCAGCGGCAAGGGGCTAGCGGGAGCTAATGAGCAGTTCTTC.